Detailed here is one T cell receptor (beta chain). This receptor's antigen is unknown. No quality values exist for individual bases; no much larger clone is one base distant. V drops 2 bases and J drops 2 bases, leaving 11 bases in between. The germline V gene encodes CDR1 SGHRS and CDR2 YFSETQ. Including cysteine and phenylalanine, the CDR3 has 15 amino acids. The only DNA kept is the CDR3, 45 bases in frame from the first base. The record originates from a study of OX40 agonist ivuxolimab in advanced cancers. As for the study more broadly: The costimulatory receptor OX40 (CD134) was targeted by ivuxolimab, a fully human IgG2 agonistic monoclonal antibody. Partial responses occurred in three dose-escalation patients, of whom one had hepatocellular carcinoma and two had cutaneous melanoma. Intravenous ivuxolimab was administered to patients every 2 weeks at six dose levels: 0.01, 0.1, 0.3, 1.5, 3 and 10 mg/kg. Of the roughly 52 patients in dose escalation, around 20 had hepatocellular carcinoma, around 15 had melanoma, 9 had renal cell carcinoma and 9 had head and neck cancer. Peripheral TCRbeta sequencing aimed to test whether ivuxolimab altered TCR sequence diversity and caused clonal T-cell expansion. Patients were allowed to have had prior anti-PD-1, anti-PD-L1 or anti-CTLA-4 therapy, and approximately 37% of the dose-escalation patients had been treated with checkpoint inhibitors. In the dose-escalation cohort, 65% to 90% of patients were male, and the mean age was about 55 years, with a range of 23 to 79. The monotherapy dose-escalation portion (N = 52 patients) of the phase I ivuxolimab trial is reported in the paper.

Findings and caveats that apply to the study as a whole: After ivuxolimab, expanded clones were on average more numerous among CD8+ T cells than among CD4+ T cells. In the 0.1-3.0 mg/kg groups, partial responders were among the patients with the lowest normalized peripheral clonal expansion, particularly in CD8+ T cells. At doses of 0.1 to 3.0 mg/kg, clonal expansion of both CD4+ and CD8+ T cells in blood was seen between baseline and week 6. The antigen specificity of the peripheral T cells that underwent clonal expansion was not determined. Low levels of normalized T-cell clonal expansion were also seen in some patients who did not respond.

Genomic DNA was isolated from the sorted cells so that the TCRbeta CDR3 region could be sequenced. TCRbeta CDR3 regions were sequenced using the immunoSEQ Assay. TCRdb retrieved this table from immuneACCESS and kept in-frame rearrangements only. Not all clones are present; in checked studies, unresolved V genes account for under half, and no reason is known for the remainder. Here the sample has 90,000 to 120,000 clones; approximately 90% occur a single time. Roughly 1.3% of the sample rests with the top ten. Patients with a history of autoimmune disease or receiving systemic immunosuppression were excluded from the trial. In every dose cohort, peripheral blood was drawn for TCR sequencing at baseline, cycle 4 day 1, and cycle 7 day 1. The samples were taken from a phase I, first-in-human, multicenter, open-label dose-escalation trial of ivuxolimab. Adults with locally advanced or metastatic head and neck squamous cell, hepatocellular, melanoma or renal cell carcinoma were enrolled in the trial. Before TCR sequencing, CD4+ T cells and CD8+ T cells from peripheral blood were sorted into separate populations.

The receptor's source is an adult with an advanced solid tumor such as melanoma, head and neck, liver or kidney cancer. Material: CD4+ or CD8+ T cells sorted from blood, obtained in a trial of the OX40 agonist ivuxolimab. Recombination linked TRBV5-1 to TRBJ1-3; the D gene is perhaps TRBD1, from 6 matching bases. The sequenced DNA is TGCGCCAGCAGCTTAGGGGGGCCCGCTGGAAACACCATATATTTT. This sequence encodes CASSLGGPAGNTIYF.